Listed here are 30 T cell receptor beta chains from one sample, sequenced in a study of response to subunit inactivated influenza vaccine. TCRdb recomputed calls from the RT-PCR reads with MiXCR, one row per CDR3 protein. The data show hundreds of thousands of distinct CDR3 sequences, 20% to 25% seen once. The sample here was PBMCs from blood, taken less than 22 months after vaccination. All receptors derive from a man aged 50 to 69 who received an inactivated influenza vaccine.

This clonotype was seen many times. This chain connects TRBV5-1 to TRBJ1-5; D is undetermined. Between the trimmed V and J ends, which lost 2 bases and 3 bases, there was a span of 12 bases. The CDR3 is made up of 15 amino acids. Germline assignment: CDR1 SGHRS and CDR2 YFSETQ. In nucleotides, the CDR3 is TGCGCCAGCAGCTTTACCGGGTTAAACAATCAGCCCCAGCATTTT. Encoded protein: CASSFTGLNNQPQHF. The full variable domain, its missing parts supplied by reference TRBV5-1 and TRBJ1-5, is KAGVTQTPRYLIKTRGQQVTLSCSPISGHRSVSWYQQTPGQGLQFLFEYFSETQRNKGNFPGRFSGRQFSNSRSEMNVSTLELGDSALYLCASSFTGLNNQPQHFGDGTRLSIL.

This chain uses TRBV5-1 with TRBJ1-1; a possible D gene is TRBD1 (5 bases). The V end was cut by 2 bases, the J end by 5 bases, with 10 bases between. This CDR3 region has 13 residues. Germline V gene data show CDR1 as SGHRS and CDR2 as YFSETQ. The DNA of the CDR3 is TGCGCCAGCAGCTTACAGGATCGGACTGAAGCTTTCTTT. Translation gives CASSLQDRTEAFF. Full variable domain (rest looked up from reference TRBV5-1 and TRBJ1-1): KAGVTQTPRYLIKTRGQQVTLSCSPISGHRSVSWYQQTPGQGLQFLFEYFSETQRNKGNFPGRFSGRQFSNSRSEMNVSTLELGDSALYLCASSLQDRTEAFFGQGTRLTVV.

There are a few counts of this clonotype. V and J are TRBV15 and TRBJ1-1; the D is unclear. CDR3 length: 13 residues. Germline V gives CDR1 LNHNV, CDR2 YYDKDF (reference sequence). V was pared by 3 bases and J by 1 base, with 6 bases between. The CDR3: CATSSGPNTEAFF. The CDR3 coding sequence is TGTGCCACCAGCAGTGGGCCGAACACTGAAGCTTTCTTT.

The rearrangement uses TRBV20-1 and TRBJ1-1; possibly TRBD1 for D (5 bases). Germline V gives CDR1 DFQATT, CDR2 SNEGSKA (reference sequence). There are 13 residues in the CDR3. Trimming pared 3 bases from V and 5 bases from J, leaving 13 bases between. The CDR3 sequence: CSASIGHRTEAFF. DNA of the CDR3: TGCAGTGCTAGTATAGGACATCGGACTGAAGCTTTCTTT.

Ten or more counts support this clonotype. The CDR3 DNA is TGCAGTGCTAGAGAGGTGGGGAACTCACCCCTCCACTTT. Protein product: CSAREVGNSPLHF. The chain links TRBV20-1 to TRBJ1-6; D gene ambiguous. The V gene's germline CDR1 is DFQATT and CDR2 SNEGSKA (reference sequence). The CDR3 runs 13 residues. Trimming left V 0 bases short and J 10 bases short, with 10 bases between.

This clonotype appeared a single time. A read error may explain this, as a much larger clone is one base away. The V and J genes are TRBV9 and TRBJ1-1; TRBD1 is a possible D gene (5 bases). Trimming removed 7 bases from V and 5 bases from J, with 15 bases in between. Germline V gives CDR1 SGDLS, CDR2 YYNGEE. The CDR3 totals 13 residues. CDR3 amino acids: CASGALGGTEAFF. The CDR3 nucleotides are TGTGCCAGCGGCGCCCTCGGGGGGACTGAAGCTTTCTTT.

The rearrangement joins TRBV5-4 to TRBJ1-4; D is undetermined. The V gene's germline CDR1 is SGHNT and CDR2 YYREEE (reference sequence). V dropped 7 bases and J dropped 6 bases, with 13 bases sitting between them. The CDR3 extends over 13 amino acids. The CDR3 DNA reads TGTGCCAGCGGACCGGGCTCGGATGAAAAACTGTTTTTT. It translates to CASGPGSDEKLFF.

This clonotype has only one observation. This sequence joins TRBV5-1 and TRBJ2-1; D unresolved. V shed 1 base and J shed 10 bases, with 6 bases lying between them. This CDR3 is 11 amino acids long. Germline loops: CDR1 SGHRS, CDR2 YFSETQ. CDR3 sequence reads: CASSLHEEQFF. In nucleotides, the CDR3 is TGCGCCAGCAGCTTGCACGAAGAGCAGTTCTTC.

The chain carries TRBV5-1 and TRBJ2-7; 8 bases fit TRBD1. Germline V lookup: CDR1 SGHRS, CDR2 YFSETQ. The V gene end was trimmed by 0 bases and the J gene end by 12 bases; junction bases not matched to a gene: 5. This CDR3 region has 12 residues. The CDR3 spells CASSLGQGTPYF. CDR3 in DNA: TGCGCCAGCAGCTTGGGACAGGGGACACCGTACTTC.

This chain links TRBV20-1 with TRBJ1-5; D is ambiguous. V lost 5 bases to trimming and J lost 7 bases, with 18 bases between them. This CDR3 has 14 amino acids. Germline V gene data show CDR1 as DFQATT and CDR2 as SNEGSKA (reference sequence). CDR3: CSAPGEGWEQPQHF. The CDR3 bases are TGCAGTGCTCCCGGAGAAGGGTGGGAACAGCCCCAGCATTTT.

The rearrangement joins TRBV4-2 to TRBJ2-3, with 7 bases fitting TRBD1. The junction had 6 bases not matched to a gene; V was cut back by 1 base and J by 5 bases. CDR1 and CDR2 (germline): LGHNA, YNFKEQ. This CDR3 spans 15 amino acids. This CDR3 reads CASSQGQGGVDTQYF. The CDR3 DNA sequence: TGTGCCAGCAGCCAAGGACAGGGTGGTGTAGATACGCAGTATTTT.

This clonotype has just a few counts. J is TRBJ2-7 and V is TRBV27, with 9 bases matching TRBD2. CDR1 is MNHEY and CDR2 is SMNVEV in the germline V gene (reference sequence). The CDR3 is 17 residues long. The V segment lost 0 bases and the J segment 5 bases; nucleotides outside the gene matches: 11. CDR3 bases: TGTGCCAGCAGTTTATCCCTAGCGGGACTCCTAGGCGACGAGCAGTACTTC. This encodes CASSLSLAGLLGDEQYF.

The rearrangement joins TRBV29-1 to TRBJ2-2, with 10 bases aligning to TRBD1. The germline V gene encodes CDR1 SQVTM and CDR2 ANQGSEA. V dropped 7 bases and J dropped 6; count of bases not matched to a gene: 14. This CDR3 has 16 amino acids. The chain's CDR3 is CSDWDRGSYSPGELFF. The CDR3 DNA follows: TGCAGCGATTGGGACAGGGGATCTTATAGCCCCGGGGAGCTGTTTTTT.

The V gene is TRBV3-1, the J gene TRBJ2-2, with D maybe TRBD2 (5 bases). The V end lost 8 bases, the J end lost 6 bases, and 7 bases lay between the germline ends. Germline loops: CDR1 LGHDT, CDR2 YNNKEL (reference sequence). CDR3 length: 11 residues. The CDR3 DNA reads TGTGCCAGCGGCGGGTCCGGGGAGCTGTTTTTT. It specifies CASGGSGELFF.

V and J are TRBV7-3 and TRBJ2-3, with D tentatively TRBD1 or TRBD2 (6 bases each). CDR1 and CDR2 from the germline V gene are SGHTA and FQGTGA. This CDR3 spans 14 amino acids. Trimming cost V 6 bases and J 0 bases, with 10 bases left between them. The CDR3 region is CASSQGTSTDTQYF. The CDR3, as DNA: TGTGCCAGCAGTCAGGGGACTAGCACAGATACGCAGTATTTT.

The V call is TRBV11-1, the J call TRBJ1-2; tentative D call: TRBD1 (5 bases). The CDR3 runs 16 residues. V shed 4 bases and J shed 2 bases, with 17 bases lying between them. Germline V gene sequence: CDR1 SGHAT, CDR2 FQDESV (reference sequence). The CDR3 region is CASSWSDLWGNYGYTF. CDR3 nucleotides: TGTGCCAGCAGCTGGTCGGATTTGTGGGGCAACTATGGCTACACCTTC. Based on the CDR3 plus reference TRBV11-1 and TRBJ1-2, the full variable domain is EAEVAQSPRYKITEKSQAVAFWCDPISGHATLYWYRQILGQGPELLVQFQDESVVDDSQLPKDRFSAERLKGVDSTLKIQPAELGDSAMYLCASSWSDLWGNYGYTFGSGTRLTVV.

This clonotype was observed a few times. The rearrangement uses TRBV20-1 and TRBJ1-6, with D possibly TRBD1 on 5 matching bases. The CDR3 length is 11 residues. Germline V lookup: CDR1 DFQATT, CDR2 SNEGSKA (reference sequence). Trimming removed 3 bases from V and 11 bases from J, with 8 bases in between. The CDR3 sequence: CSARGEAPLHF. The DNA of the CDR3 is TGCAGTGCTAGGGGGGAGGCACCCCTCCACTTT.

The CDR3 protein is CASSQEGYRGTYEQYF. The CDR3 DNA reads as TGTGCCAGCAGCCAAGAAGGCTACAGGGGTACCTACGAGCAGTACTTC. The J gene is TRBJ2-7, the V gene TRBV4-2, with 7 bases that match TRBD1. The germline V gene encodes CDR1 LGHNA and CDR2 YNFKEQ. J was trimmed by 2 bases and V by 0 bases; bases with no gene match: 7. This CDR3 is built from 16 residues.

This clonotype was seen repeatedly, ten times or more. This chain joins TRBV4-2 and TRBJ2-4; possibly TRBD1 for D (5 bases). Germline CDR1 reads LGHNA; CDR2 reads YNFKEQ. V was clipped by 0 bases and J by 0 bases, with 9 bases between them. The CDR3 spans 16 residues. CDR3 nucleotides: TGTGCCAGCAGCCAAGAGACAGCCCTAGCCAAAAACATTCAGTACTTC. Amino acid sequence: CASSQETALAKNIQYF.

Only one count was recorded for this clonotype. A much larger clone sits a single nucleotide away, making a read error possible. The V call is TRBV3-1, the J call TRBJ1-1; no reliable D call. The CDR3 consists of 15 residues. V dropped 0 bases and J dropped 3 bases, with 11 bases sitting between them. Germline-derived CDR1 and CDR2 are LGHDT and YNNKEL (reference sequence). The CDR3 DNA reads TGTGCCAGCAGCCAAGAGAGCTGGATAGACACTGAAGCTTTCTTT. Protein product: CASSQESWIDTEAFF.

The sample holds a few counts of this clonotype. This chain joins TRBV7-2 and TRBJ1-2, with unresolved D. Trimming shortened V by 2 bases and J by 1 base, and 8 bases separated the two germline ends. CDR1 is SGHTA, CDR2 FQGNSA, per germline. The CDR3 length is 14 residues. CDR3 sequence (DNA): TGTGCCAGCAGCTTATGGCAGAGTAACTATGGCTACACCTTC. It codes for CASSLWQSNYGYTF.

This clonotype appeared a few times. The chain carries TRBV7-9 and TRBJ2-3, with a tentative D call TRBD2 (6 bases). The CDR3 covers 15 residues. Between the trimmed V and J ends, which lost 4 bases and 0 bases, there was a span of 11 bases. Germline CDR1 reads SEHNR; CDR2 reads FQNEAQ (reference sequence). The CDR3 DNA reads TGTGCCAGCAGCTACCTAGGGACTAGCACAGATACGCAGTATTTT. This encodes CASSYLGTSTDTQYF.

J is TRBJ1-4 and V is TRBV9, with D unresolved. From germline, CDR1 is SGDLS and CDR2 YYNGEE. V was clipped by 0 bases and J by 7 bases, with 13 bases between them. This CDR3 region has 15 residues. DNA of the CDR3: TGTGCCAGCAGCGTAGGACAAGGCAGTGGTGAAAAACTGTTTTTT. Protein product: CASSVGQGSGEKLFF.

The gene calls are TRBV19 and TRBJ1-5; D is unclear. Trimming took off 6 bases at V and 7 bases at J, with 16 bases between the two ends. Germline V gene sequence: CDR1 LNHDA, CDR2 SQIVND (reference sequence). The CDR3 is 14 amino acids. CDR3 protein: CASRGKEARQPQHF. The CDR3 DNA reads TGTGCCAGTAGGGGCAAGGAAGCGCGCCAGCCCCAGCATTTT.

V usage is TRBV11-2 and J usage is TRBJ2-7, with D perhaps TRBD2 (5 bases). The CDR3 consists of 14 residues. The germline gives CDR1 SGHAT, CDR2 FQNNGV. The V end lost 1 base, the J end lost 4 bases, and 11 bases lay between the germline ends. The CDR3 nucleotides are TGTGCCAGCAGCTTAGTTGGGTCGGGGTACGAGCAGTACTTC. Translated, it gives CASSLVGSGYEQYF.

The chain recombines TRBV9 with TRBJ1-5; D gene ambiguous. Germline V gene data show CDR1 as SGDLS and CDR2 as YYNGEE. There are 13 residues in the CDR3. V dropped 3 bases and J dropped 5 bases, with 9 bases sitting between them. Here the CDR3 DNA reads TGTGCCAGCAGCGCAGGTGACCATCAGCCCCAGCATTTT. Translation gives CASSAGDHQPQHF. The entire variable domain, with the rest obtained from reference TRBV9 and TRBJ1-5, is as follows: DSGVTQTPKHLITATGQRVTLRCSPRSGDLSVYWYQQSLDQGLQFLIQYYNGEERAKGNILERFSAQQFPDLHSELNLSSLELGDSALYFCASSAGDHQPQHFGDGTRLSIL.

In this sample, this clonotype turned up a few times. The V call is TRBV20-1, the J call TRBJ2-7, with D possibly being TRBD2 (6 bases). V shed 3 bases and J shed 2 bases, with 11 bases lying between them. This CDR3 has 13 residues. The V gene's germline CDR1 is DFQATT and CDR2 SNEGSKA (reference sequence). The CDR3 nucleotides are TGCAGTGCTAGGGGGACTGGAACCTACGAGCAGTACTTC. It codes for CSARGTGTYEQYF.

The chain carries TRBV18 and TRBJ1-5; 8 positions match TRBD1. The CDR3 is 16 residues long. The germline V gene encodes CDR1 KGHSH and CDR2 LQKENI. With 4 bases clipped from V and 3 bases from J, the junction kept 8 bases outside the gene matches. CDR3 nucleotides: TGTGCCAGCTCACAAGAGGACAGGGTGTTCAATCAGCCCCAGCATTTT. It translates to CASSQEDRVFNQPQHF.

This clonotype was seen a few times. The chain has TRBV6-2 or TRBV6-3 and TRBJ1-1, with 8 bases lining up with TRBD1. This CDR3 has 14 amino acids. CDR1 is MNHEY, CDR2 SVGEGT, per germline. The trim removed 4 bases at V and 1 base at J, leaving 2 bases unmatched. The CDR3 reads CASSSTGANTEAFF. CDR3 in DNA: TGTGCCAGCAGTTCGACAGGGGCGAACACTGAAGCTTTCTTT.

This chain links TRBV12-3 or TRBV12-4 with TRBJ1-5; possibly TRBD1 for D (5 bases). The CDR3 runs to 14 residues. Trimming stripped 4 bases from V and 7 bases from J, with 14 bases between. CDR3 in DNA: TGTGCCAGCAGTTCTCCCAACGAGGGGCAGCCCCAGCATTTT. It codes for CASSSPNEGQPQHF.